A selection of T cell receptor beta chains follows, all from one sample in a study of PD-L1 blockade in urothelial cancer. The data were produced by immunoSEQ multiplex PCR, yet TCRdb's version contains in-frame clones alone and is incomplete. The sample includes about 81,000 clones, 89% of them seen just once. Sequences were derived from PBMCs, sampled around atezolizumab (anti-PD-L1) treatment. The receptor source for this set is an elderly woman with urothelial cancer. Each CDR3 is given with its conserved first and last residue. D genes are given only for firm matches. Clone size is given for some rows only: seen once, a few or many times, or a class if the clone is expanded.

V gene: TRBV28; D gene: TRBD2; J gene: TRBJ2-2; clone size: few; CDR3 protein: CASSLLAGAPSTGELFF; CDR3 DNA: TGTGCCAGCAGCCTACTAGCGGGAGCGCCCTCCACCGGGGAGCTGTTTTTT
V gene: TRBV19; D gene: TRBD1; J gene: TRBJ2-1; clone size: NA; CDR3 protein: CASSIEGSGTGGGNEQFF; CDR3 DNA: TGTGCCAGTAGTATAGAGGGCTCCGGGACAGGGGGGGGAAATGAGCAGTTCTTC
V gene: TRBV30; D gene: TRBD1; J gene: TRBJ1-5; clone size: NA; CDR3 protein: CAWATGTDQPQHF; CDR3 DNA: TGTGCCTGGGCTACAGGGACAGATCAGCCCCAGCATTTT
V gene: TRBV23-1; D gene: TRBD2; J gene: TRBJ2-1; clone size: NA; CDR3 protein: CASSPPSTGTSDSYNEQFF; CDR3 DNA: TGCGCCAGCAGTCCACCCAGTACCGGGACTAGCGACTCCTACAATGAGCAGTTCTTC
V gene: TRBV4-1; D gene: NA; J gene: TRBJ2-7; clone size: NA; CDR3 protein: CASSLSGGPYEQYF; CDR3 DNA: TGCGCCAGCAGCCTCTCGGGGGGCCCCTACGAGCAGTACTTC
V gene: TRBV30; D gene: NA; J gene: TRBJ2-2; clone size: NA; CDR3 protein: CAWSVSLNRGELFF; CDR3 DNA: TGTGCCTGGAGTGTGAGTCTTAACCGGGGGGAGCTGTTTTTT
V gene: TRBV7-9; D gene: NA; J gene: TRBJ2-7; clone size: NA; CDR3 protein: CASSLANWGLYEQYF; CDR3 DNA: TGTGCCAGCAGCTTAGCCAATTGGGGGCTCTACGAGCAGTACTTC
V gene: TRBV5-6; D gene: NA; J gene: TRBJ2-7; clone size: NA; CDR3 protein: CASSHLSYEQYF; CDR3 DNA: TGTGCCAGCAGCCACCTCAGCTACGAGCAGTACTTC
V gene: TRBV30; D gene: TRBD1; J gene: TRBJ2-7; clone size: NA; CDR3 protein: CAWNSGGYEQYF; CDR3 DNA: TGTGCCTGGAACTCAGGGGGCTACGAGCAGTACTTC
V gene: TRBV4-2; D gene: NA; J gene: TRBJ1-1; clone size: once; CDR3 protein: CASSLEVDTEAFF; CDR3 DNA: TGTGCCAGCAGCCTGGAGGTCGACACTGAAGCTTTCTTT
V gene: TRBV27; D gene: NA; J gene: TRBJ1-3; clone size: NA; CDR3 protein: CASSFTPPGQGNTIYF; CDR3 DNA: TGTGCCAGCAGTTTCACCCCGCCGGGACAAGGAAACACCATATATTTT
V gene: TRBV5-5; D gene: NA; J gene: TRBJ1-3; clone size: NA; CDR3 protein: CASSLSPMSGNTIYF; CDR3 DNA: TGTGCCAGCAGCTTGTCCCCCATGTCTGGAAACACCATATATTTT
V gene: TRBV19; D gene: TRBD1; J gene: TRBJ1-5; clone size: NA; CDR3 protein: CASRSGGQQPQHF; CDR3 DNA: TGTGCCAGTAGATCAGGGGGCCAACAGCCCCAGCATTTT
V gene: TRBV6-5; D gene: NA; J gene: TRBJ2-1; clone size: NA; CDR3 protein: CASSYLRAVIHEQFF; CDR3 DNA: TGTGCCAGCAGTTACCTGCGCGCGGTAATCCATGAGCAGTTCTTC
V gene: TRBV19; D gene: TRBD1; J gene: TRBJ1-1; clone size: NA; CDR3 protein: CASTATGTGVVSFF; CDR3 DNA: TGTGCCAGTACCGCAACCGGGACAGGGGTTGTGTCTTTCTTT
V gene: TRBV10-1; D gene: NA; J gene: TRBJ1-1; clone size: NA; CDR3 protein: CASSGSGVTEAFF; CDR3 DNA: TGCGCCAGCAGTGGCTCGGGGGTGACTGAAGCTTTCTTT
V gene: TRBV30; D gene: TRBD2; J gene: TRBJ2-1; clone size: NA; CDR3 protein: CAWRAPSVREAYNEQFF; CDR3 DNA: TGTGCCTGGAGGGCCCCCTCCGTGCGGGAGGCCTACAATGAGCAGTTCTTC
V gene: TRBV10-1; D gene: TRBD1; J gene: TRBJ2-5; clone size: NA; CDR3 protein: CATLRTGAQETQYF; CDR3 DNA: TGCGCCACCCTTCGGACAGGAGCCCAAGAGACCCAGTACTTC
V gene: TRBV27; D gene: TRBD1; J gene: TRBJ1-4; clone size: NA; CDR3 protein: CASSFVAGTGSLTNEKLFF; CDR3 DNA: TGTGCCAGCAGTTTTGTAGCCGGGACAGGGAGTTTAACTAATGAAAAACTGTTTTTT
V gene: TRBV6-1; D gene: NA; J gene: TRBJ1-5; clone size: once; CDR3 protein: CASRAQVEQGQPQHF; CDR3 DNA: TGTGCCAGCCGTGCCCAGGTAGAACAGGGTCAGCCCCAGCATTTT
V gene: TRBV2; D gene: NA; J gene: TRBJ2-5; clone size: NA; CDR3 protein: CASWGLAGTQYF; CDR3 DNA: TGTGCCAGCTGGGGACTTGCGGGGACCCAGTACTTC
V gene: TRBV7-9; D gene: NA; J gene: TRBJ1-5; clone size: NA; CDR3 protein: CASSLPGLNQPQHF; CDR3 DNA: TGTGCCAGCAGCTTACCGGGTCTCAATCAGCCCCAGCATTTT
V gene: TRBV6-5; D gene: NA; J gene: TRBJ2-7; clone size: NA; CDR3 protein: CASSQRSNEQYF; CDR3 DNA: TGTGCCAGCAGTCAACGGAGCAACGAGCAGTACTTC
V gene: TRBV10-1; D gene: NA; J gene: TRBJ2-1; clone size: NA; CDR3 protein: CASSRSGGNYNEQFF; CDR3 DNA: TGCGCCAGCAGTCGTAGCGGTGGTAATTACAATGAGCAGTTCTTC
V gene: TRBV19; D gene: TRBD2; J gene: TRBJ2-2; clone size: NA; CDR3 protein: CASSIGSSGSFSNTGELFF; CDR3 DNA: TGTGCCAGTAGTATAGGTTCAAGCGGGAGCTTCTCTAACACCGGGGAGCTGTTTTTT
V gene: TRBV5-1; D gene: NA; J gene: TRBJ1-1; clone size: NA; CDR3 protein: CASSQALPGSHEAFF; CDR3 DNA: TGCGCCAGCAGCCAGGCTCTTCCGGGAAGCCATGAAGCTTTCTTT
V gene: TRBV10-3; D gene: NA; J gene: TRBJ2-7; clone size: few; CDR3 protein: CASGRVDYEQYF; CDR3 DNA: TGTGCCTCGGGAAGGGTGGACTACGAGCAGTACTTC
V gene: TRBV6-5; D gene: NA; J gene: TRBJ2-1; clone size: NA; CDR3 protein: CASSYSSGVRGNEQFF; CDR3 DNA: TGTGCCAGCAGTTACTCCTCGGGAGTACGGGGCAATGAGCAGTTCTTC
V gene: TRBV27; D gene: TRBD2; J gene: TRBJ2-3; clone size: NA; CDR3 protein: CASSSTSGRWDTQYF; CDR3 DNA: TGTGCCAGCAGTTCAACTAGCGGGAGATGGGATACGCAGTATTTT
V gene: TRBV15; D gene: TRBD1; J gene: TRBJ2-7; clone size: NA; CDR3 protein: CATSRARKGTGAYEQYF; CDR3 DNA: TGTGCCACCAGCAGAGCCAGAAAAGGGACAGGGGCCTACGAGCAGTACTTC
V gene: TRBV2; D gene: TRBD2; J gene: TRBJ2-1; clone size: NA; CDR3 protein: CASTAGRETDEQFF; CDR3 DNA: TGTGCCAGCACCGCAGGGCGGGAGACTGATGAGCAGTTCTTC
V gene: TRBV30; D gene: TRBD1; J gene: TRBJ1-2; clone size: NA; CDR3 protein: CAWSRQGNGYTF; CDR3 DNA: TGTGCCTGGAGTAGACAGGGTAATGGCTACACCTTC
V gene: TRBV27; D gene: NA; J gene: TRBJ2-5; clone size: NA; CDR3 protein: CASSPLTPYQETQYF; CDR3 DNA: TGTGCCAGCAGTCCACTGACACCGTACCAAGAGACCCAGTACTTC
V gene: TRBV5-1; D gene: TRBD2; J gene: TRBJ2-2; clone size: NA; CDR3 protein: CASSLDLSGTPGELFF; CDR3 DNA: TGCGCCAGCAGCTTGGATCTTAGCGGGACCCCCGGGGAGCTGTTTTTT
V gene: TRBV7-2; D gene: NA; J gene: TRBJ2-3; clone size: NA; CDR3 protein: CASSLGVNPHTDTQYF; CDR3 DNA: TGTGCCAGCAGCTTAGGAGTGAACCCTCACACAGATACGCAGTATTTT
V gene: TRBV2; D gene: NA; J gene: TRBJ1-1; clone size: NA; CDR3 protein: CASSTGLMNTEAFF; CDR3 DNA: TGTGCCAGCAGTACGGGACTGATGAACACTGAAGCTTTCTTT
V gene: TRBV6-5; D gene: NA; J gene: TRBJ2-7; clone size: few; CDR3 protein: CASSGNQGYEQYF; CDR3 DNA: TGTGCCAGCAGTGGAAACCAGGGCTACGAGCAGTACTTC
V gene: TRBV11-1; D gene: NA; J gene: TRBJ2-2; clone size: NA; CDR3 protein: CASSREGATTGELFF; CDR3 DNA: TGTGCCAGCAGCCGGGAGGGGGCGACCACCGGGGAGCTGTTTTTT
V gene: TRBV5-1; D gene: TRBD1; J gene: TRBJ2-7; clone size: NA; CDR3 protein: CASSLRQGDGEQYF; CDR3 DNA: TGCGCCAGCAGCTTGAGACAGGGGGACGGCGAGCAGTACTTC
V gene: TRBV2; D gene: TRBD2; J gene: TRBJ2-7; clone size: NA; CDR3 protein: CASRGSGSGSEQYF; CDR3 DNA: TGTGCCAGCAGGGGGAGCGGGAGTGGGAGCGAGCAGTACTTC
V gene: TRBV29-1; D gene: NA; J gene: TRBJ1-3; clone size: NA; CDR3 protein: CSVEVGGNTIYF; CDR3 DNA: TGCAGCGTTGAAGTCGGGGGAAACACCATATATTTT
V gene: TRBV6-5; D gene: NA; J gene: TRBJ2-5; clone size: NA; CDR3 protein: CASSYSAGSPRETQYF; CDR3 DNA: TGTGCCAGCAGTTACTCGGCCGGGAGCCCACGGGAGACCCAGTACTTC
V gene: TRBV14; D gene: NA; J gene: TRBJ1-1; clone size: NA; CDR3 protein: CASSLILGGRNTEAFF; CDR3 DNA: TGTGCCAGCAGTCTTATATTAGGCGGCAGGAACACTGAAGCTTTCTTT
V gene: TRBV28; D gene: TRBD2; J gene: TRBJ2-7; clone size: NA; CDR3 protein: CASSLLWRLADYEQYF; CDR3 DNA: TGTGCCAGCAGTTTATTGTGGCGGCTAGCGGACTACGAGCAGTACTTC
V gene: TRBV9; D gene: NA; J gene: TRBJ2-3; clone size: NA; CDR3 protein: CASSVGQLTDTQYF; CDR3 DNA: TGTGCCAGCAGCGTAGGACAGCTCACAGATACGCAGTATTTT
V gene: TRBV2; D gene: NA; J gene: TRBJ1-2; clone size: NA; CDR3 protein: CASSDTLYGYTF; CDR3 DNA: TGTGCCAGCAGTGATACATTATATGGCTACACCTTC
V gene: TRBV19; D gene: TRBD1; J gene: TRBJ2-7; clone size: NA; CDR3 protein: CASTPGARTGTYEQYF; CDR3 DNA: TGTGCCAGTACCCCAGGGGCCCGGACAGGAACCTACGAGCAGTACTTC
V gene: TRBV15; D gene: TRBD1; J gene: TRBJ1-5; clone size: few; CDR3 protein: CATSRRGTGLSNQPQHF; CDR3 DNA: TGTGCCACCAGCAGGAGGGGGACAGGGCTGAGCAATCAGCCCCAGCATTTT
V gene: TRBV7-2; D gene: NA; J gene: TRBJ2-1; clone size: once; CDR3 protein: CASSATSTYNEQFF; CDR3 DNA: TGTGCCAGCAGCGCCACTAGCACCTACAATGAGCAGTTCTTC